The text below deals with one T cell receptor (beta chain). The antigen it binds to is not known. No base quality information exists; no much larger clone differs at one position. Libraries were constructed by UMI-ligation and nested PCR. The beta constant-region primer consisted of an equimolar mixture of two oligonucleotides that together covered TRBC1 and TRBC2. The ligated cDNA went through four rounds of PCR with nested alpha and beta constant-region primers together with the SP2 primer. T4 RNA ligase 1 ligated a single-stranded oligonucleotide carrying the SP2 primer and a 12-nucleotide UMI to the cDNA 3' end. Incubation of the ligation reaction was carried out at 16 degrees C for roughly 18-24 hours. To avoid over-amplification, PCR2 was usually performed as a SYBR Green qPCR and halted once a predetermined threshold was reached. Apart from the first purification, every purification step used Agencourt AMPure XP magnetic beads. Library quantification was done by Qubit, followed by a TapeStation check on which the main peak was expected at around 650 bp. Sequencing of the pooled libraries was done on an Illumina MiSeq using v2 2x251 paired-end kits, which typically yielded about 1-2.3 million reads per sample. Each sample library was pooled at approximately 3.6 nM, and about 4.5-7% PhiX was included to improve cluster recognition. Per the original workflow: Using tag matching that tolerated one base-pair mismatch, Decombinator assigned V and J genes to FASTQ reads that had been processed by Demultiplexor. UMIs were used by Collapsinator to correct both sequencing errors and frequency errors arising from PCR heterogeneity. TCRs were translated and CDR3s were extracted from the conserved cysteine to the FGXG phenylalanine by CDR3Translator, with non-productive sequences being flagged. Gini, Shannon entropy and inverse Simpson indices were calculated on repertoires subsampled to equal numbers of UMI-defined TCRs. Clonotype abundance distributions were fitted to a power law by maximum likelihood within the linear range. For one naive CD8 sample, the pipeline and MIGEC produced similar UMI counts, unique TCR numbers and clonal distributions. A set of approximately 6,800 CMV-associated CDR3 sequences, compiled from VDJdb and a published dataset, was used to search the repertoires. In-frame beta chains were kept once TCRdb had trimmed the public reads at Q25 with fastp and called clones with MiXCR. Duplicate CDR3 protein sequences are folded into a single record with the most common DNA and genes. The V and J calls follow TCRdb's processing rather than the paper's. This sample has 15,000 to 20,000 distinct CDR3 sequences in its table, and 8% to 9.5% of those were observed once. Of the sample, more than 20% falls within the top ten clones.

This record belongs to a study of naive and memory T cell subsets (dated by TCRdb to about 2017). About the study as a whole: An open-source, UMI-based TCR alpha and beta sequencing pipeline was applied to sorted naive and memory peripheral blood T cell subsets. RNA was DNase-treated and reverse transcribed with TCR constant-region primers, mostly using SuperScript III. Complete agreement was observed between the functional CMV T cell responses and the IgG serology results. Broader findings and caveats from the paper: The abundance of TCRs followed a power law with an exponent that differed between naive and memory subsets yet stayed consistent across the three individuals. Clonotypes were defined as single alpha or beta chain sequences, not paired alpha/beta receptors. RNA-based TCR counts may be affected by expression changes linked to T cell activation and differentiation. Gini index rose and Shannon and inverse Simpson diversity fell from naive through CM, EM and EMRA in both CD4 and CD8 cells. Once error correction was done, more than 90% of naive TCR sequences showed up just once, which made the naive abundance distributions much steeper than those of the memory subsets. The repertoire findings for the naive and memory subsets could not be validated, as no ground truth was available.

From the second PCR step onward, the TCR alpha chain libraries and the TCR beta chain libraries were amplified separately. The CMV status of each donor was determined by measuring IFNgamma production from CD4+ T cells after fresh PBMCs had been stimulated overnight with CMV viral lysate. CD4 T cells were positively selected with Miltenyi beads, followed by positive selection of CD8 T cells from the CD4-negative fraction. After staining for CD3, CD4, CD8, CD45RA, CD27 and a live/dead dye, cells were sorted on a BD Aria II into four subsets based on CD45RA and CD27. Blood was obtained from a few healthy volunteers, and the blood from each volunteer was fractionated into CD4 and CD8 T cells and subsequently into four differentiation subsets. Approximately 0.13 L of peripheral blood was drawn per donor, and PBMC were isolated by Ficoll-Paque PLUS density-gradient centrifugation. Sorted cells were lysed in RLT buffer, and RNA was extracted with a Qiagen RNeasy kit and stored at -80°C.

Germline trimming: 4 bases from V, 3 bases from J; junction bases outside gene matches: 7. The CDR3 runs 15 amino acids, cysteine and phenylalanine included. The sequence is cut down to CDR3 DNA, 45 bases in frame from base 1. The germline V gene encodes CDR1 DFQATT and CDR2 SNEGSKA (reference sequence). Sample: central memory CD8+ T cells from blood. What this sample's cell subset or site label stands for: central memory, CD45RA- CD27+. This receptor chain uses TRBV20-1 and TRBJ2-2; 8 bases in between match TRBD1. The clonotype was recovered from a human donor in good health. At the DNA level, the sequence is TGCAGTGCTAAAGATGACAGGGGAGACACCGGGGAGCTGTTTTTT. Translation gives CSAKDDRGDTGELFF.